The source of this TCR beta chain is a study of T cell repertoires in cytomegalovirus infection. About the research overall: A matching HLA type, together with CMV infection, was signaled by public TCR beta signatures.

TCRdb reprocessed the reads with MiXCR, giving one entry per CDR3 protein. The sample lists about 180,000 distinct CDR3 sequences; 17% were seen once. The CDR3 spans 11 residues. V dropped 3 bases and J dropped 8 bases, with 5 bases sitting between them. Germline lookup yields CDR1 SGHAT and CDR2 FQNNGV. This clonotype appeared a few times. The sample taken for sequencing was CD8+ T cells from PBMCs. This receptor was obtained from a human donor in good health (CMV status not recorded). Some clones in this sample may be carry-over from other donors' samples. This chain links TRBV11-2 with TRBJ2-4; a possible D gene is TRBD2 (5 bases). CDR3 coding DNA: TGTGCCAGCAGCTTCGGGGACATTCAGTACTTC. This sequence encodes CASSFGDIQYF.